The rows below give T cell receptor beta chains drawn from one sample of a study of shared clonotypes between healthy human individuals. Method: immunoSEQ multiplex PCR; TCRdb's copy keeps in-frame clones and lacks some. The table has around 2.3 million clones, more than 90% seen once. The specimen sequenced was naive CD4+ T cells sorted from blood. These receptors originate from a man aged 18-30 years in good health. The conserved cysteine and the conserved F or W are not part of the CDR3 here. Fields, in order: J gene, clone size, V gene, CDR3 protein. Not all rows give a size; the values are once, few, many and, for expanded clones, a class.

TRBJ2-6	NA	TRBV7-2	ASRQRHLGANVLT
TRBJ1-6	once	TRBV5-5	ASSSTGDWGSPLH
TRBJ1-5	NA	TRBV6-5	ASTRGRNQPQH
TRBJ2-1	NA	TRBV11-2	ASSFRDRGRNEQF
TRBJ1-2	NA	TRBV5-1	ASSLSGTGLDYGYT
TRBJ2-7	NA	TRBV27	ASSLSGASGIVYEQY
TRBJ2-3	NA	TRBV2	ASLSEFTDTQY
TRBJ2-7	NA	TRBV9	ASSSRHNQYYEQY
TRBJ1-6	NA	TRBV7-2	ASSLDFFSPLH
TRBJ1-1	NA	TRBV7-2	ASSLVRTVNTEAF
TRBJ1-3	NA	TRBV2	ASKFSGNTIY
TRBJ2-7	NA	TRBV28	ASSLSGLGTYEQY
TRBJ1-2	NA	TRBV19	ASSIGQGANYGYT
TRBJ2-3	NA	TRBV4-3	ASSQPSDKVKY
TRBJ1-2	NA	TRBV18	ASSPEGQSYGYT
TRBJ1-5	NA	TRBV7-2	ASSLGGLSNQPQH
TRBJ1-5	NA	TRBV28	ASNEGGAYSNQPQH
TRBJ2-3	NA	TRBV7-9	ASSPTGLGTDTQY
TRBJ2-7	NA	TRBV4-3	ASSQGYRGYEQY
TRBJ1-2	NA	TRBV27	ASSFGGNGYT
TRBJ1-4	NA	TRBV19	ASSATGANEKLF
TRBJ2-5	once	TRBV5-6	ASSSVGLVETQY
TRBJ2-7	NA	TRBV12-5	ASAYEQY
TRBJ2-7	NA	TRBV5-4	ASSPPGREYEQY
TRBJ2-1	NA	TRBV7-2	ASSLVWSYSSYNEQF
TRBJ2-7	NA	TRBV30	AWTRVVTYEQY
TRBJ2-1	NA	TRBV30	AWTQRLAGNNEQF
TRBJ2-7	NA	TRBV6-6	ASSYATNYEQY
TRBJ2-6	NA	TRBV27	ASSSQGSGANVLT
TRBJ2-7	few	TRBV28	ASSSGTTYEQY
TRBJ2-5	once	TRBV5-4	ASSPRGGAGETQY
TRBJ2-7	NA	TRBV5-1	ASSRDSRLYEQY
TRBJ2-5	NA	TRBV29-1	SVDGVAGSRETQY
TRBJ1-2	NA	TRBV28	ASSSGYGYT
TRBJ1-3	once	TRBV6-5	ASSRQTSGNTIY
TRBJ1-1	once	TRBV7-9	ASSSGVIGNTEAF
TRBJ1-1	NA	TRBV27	ASSLRQGMNTEAF
TRBJ1-2	once	TRBV6-6	ASSYSLRFDVYT
TRBJ2-2	NA	TRBV5-1	ASSPFMSGDTGELF
TRBJ1-1	NA	TRBV30	AWSRTKGSTEAF
TRBJ2-7	NA	TRBV6-5	ASSQGVRQY
TRBJ1-4	NA	TRBV28	ASSAQGGGEKLF
TRBJ2-5	NA	TRBV7-2	ASSLGLGTWQTQY
TRBJ2-1	NA	TRBV10-3	AISETYNEQF
TRBJ2-5	NA	TRBV28	ASSIAGGGPQETQY
TRBJ2-5	NA	TRBV6-1	ASSEGIKGQGRETQY
TRBJ2-3	NA	TRBV28	ATPSREESTDTQY
TRBJ1-4	once	TRBV6-1	ASNRGNEKLF
TRBJ2-7	NA	TRBV28	ASSFGLSEYEQY
TRBJ1-2	NA	TRBV10-1	ASSDSEYGYT
TRBJ2-5	NA	TRBV7-8	ASSLEPLTLQETQY
TRBJ2-3	NA	TRBV19	ASSIGTGGSTDTQY
TRBJ1-5	NA	TRBV5-4	ASSWGGGGNQPQH
TRBJ2-2	NA	TRBV5-1	ASSLRYNGLNTGELF